These T cell receptor beta chains were read from a single sample in a study of radiotherapy plus CTLA-4 blockade in lung cancer. Sequencing used immunoSEQ multiplex PCR; TCRdb keeps in-frame clones, though not all of them. The sample lists some 60,000 clones; under 80% were seen once. The source material was peripheral blood, sampled from a patient treated with radiotherapy plus ipilimumab. The receptors stem from a human donor with non-small cell lung cancer who had a complete response to radiotherapy plus ipilimumab. CDR3s include the opening cysteine and the closing phenylalanine or tryptophan. Fields, in order: J gene, V gene, clone size, D gene, CDR3 protein, CDR3 DNA. D genes are given only for firm matches. The size entry is marked missing in some rows and otherwise reads once, few, many or a size class.

j_gene: TRBJ2-2
v_gene: TRBV7-9
abundance: NA
d_gene: NA
CDR3aa: CASRDAIGQSDGELFF
CDR3nt: TGTGCCAGCAGGGACGCAATCGGACAGTCCGACGGGGAGCTGTTTTTT

j_gene: TRBJ2-3
v_gene: TRBV5-4
abundance: NA
d_gene: TRBD1
CDR3aa: CASSPGTASTDTQYF
CDR3nt: TGTGCCAGCAGCCCCGGGACAGCTAGCACAGATACGCAGTATTTT

j_gene: TRBJ2-1
v_gene: TRBV7-2
abundance: NA
d_gene: NA
CDR3aa: CASKGGGTYNEQFF
CDR3nt: TGTGCCAGCAAGGGCGGGGGCACCTACAATGAGCAGTTCTTC

j_gene: TRBJ1-2
v_gene: TRBV7-2
abundance: few
d_gene: TRBD1
CDR3aa: CASSRQTGTDGYTF
CDR3nt: TGTGCCAGCAGCCGACAAACCGGGACAGATGGCTACACCTTC

j_gene: TRBJ2-2
v_gene: TRBV19
abundance: NA
d_gene: TRBD2
CDR3aa: CASSPGLAGTTGELFF
CDR3nt: TGTGCCAGTAGTCCCGGACTAGCGGGGACCACCGGGGAGCTGTTTTTT

j_gene: TRBJ1-4
v_gene: TRBV30
abundance: NA
d_gene: TRBD1
CDR3aa: CAWSRDRAGGEKLFF
CDR3nt: TGTGCCTGGAGCCGAGACAGGGCTGGCGGGGAAAAACTGTTTTTT

j_gene: TRBJ1-5
v_gene: TRBV6-1
abundance: NA
d_gene: NA
CDR3aa: CASLTVLYSNQPQHF
CDR3nt: TGTGCCAGTTTAACTGTACTATATAGCAATCAGCCCCAGCATTTT

j_gene: TRBJ1-1
v_gene: TRBV7-9
abundance: NA
d_gene: TRBD1
CDR3aa: CASSYRQGARSFF
CDR3nt: TGTGCCAGCAGTTACCGACAGGGGGCAAGGTCTTTCTTT

j_gene: TRBJ2-7
v_gene: TRBV10-3
abundance: NA
d_gene: NA
CDR3aa: CAINHRLSYEQYF
CDR3nt: TGTGCCATCAATCACAGGCTCTCCTACGAGCAGTACTTC

j_gene: TRBJ1-5
v_gene: TRBV30
abundance: NA
d_gene: TRBD1
CDR3aa: CAWSETGTGNQPQHF
CDR3nt: TGTGCCTGGAGTGAGACCGGGACAGGCAATCAGCCCCAGCATTTT

j_gene: TRBJ1-2
v_gene: TRBV27
abundance: NA
d_gene: TRBD1
CDR3aa: CASSFSNTGVYGYTF
CDR3nt: TGTGCCAGCAGTTTTTCAAATACAGGGGTCTATGGCTACACCTTC

j_gene: TRBJ1-5
v_gene: TRBV10-3
abundance: once
d_gene: NA
CDR3aa: CAISDLMQGRGNQPQHF
CDR3nt: TGTGCCATCAGTGATCTCATGCAGGGGAGAGGCAATCAGCCCCAGCATTTT

j_gene: TRBJ1-2
v_gene: TRBV15
abundance: NA
d_gene: NA
CDR3aa: CATSREGRGNGYTF
CDR3nt: TGTGCCACCAGCAGAGAAGGCAGGGGTAATGGCTACACCTTC

j_gene: TRBJ2-3
v_gene: TRBV7-2
abundance: NA
d_gene: TRBD2
CDR3aa: CASSWGSGGDTQYF
CDR3nt: TGTGCCAGCAGCTGGGGGTCGGGGGGAGATACGCAGTATTTT